This T cell receptor beta chain stems from a study of B cell selection in AIRE deficiency. This clone was counted a few times. Its antigen is not known. CD4+CD127+ cells were sorted as the conventional CD4 T cells. Control samples were from healthy, unrelated donors. Original data processing: Approximately 99,000 patient and around 1.3x10^5 healthy donor in-frame TCRbeta sequences came from conventional T cells. Assay: immunoSEQ multiplex PCR; the TCRdb copy retains only in-frame clones and omits some. V and J calls plus clone size are reproduced from that table; the DNA served to infer D and trimming. The data hold some 25,000 clones, with about 95% observed a single time. General study results and limits: Shorter CDR3s marked shared Treg sequences, biased toward few non-templated insertions. Around 33% of healthy-shared Treg sequences were found among patient Tconv cells.

The length of the CDR3 is 15 residues. With 6 bases clipped from V and 3 bases from J, the junction kept 10 bases outside the gene matches. Germline CDR1 MNHEY, CDR2 SMNVEV (reference sequence). The sequence was obtained from a human donor in good health. The sequencing sample was made of CD4+CD127+ conventional T cells sorted from PBMCs. This chain links TRBV27 with TRBJ1-1; 7 bases map to TRBD1. The CDR3 spells CASSKPSQGYTEAFF. CDR3 coding DNA: TGTGCCAGCAGCAAACCCTCACAGGGGTACACTGAAGCTTTCTTT.